The rows below give T cell receptor beta chains drawn from one sample of a study of shared clonotypes between healthy human individuals. Clones were read by immunoSEQ multiplex PCR, and TCRdb kept only the in-frame ones, dropping some. The sample gives approximately 1,500,000 clones, approximately 98% of which show up once; 0.4% to 0.55% is in the top ten. Sequenced sample: naive CD4+ T cells sorted from blood. The receptors were sampled from a man aged 25-40 years in good health. The CDR3 runs from the conserved cysteine through the conserved F or W. Fields, in order: D gene, J gene, V gene, clone size, CDR3 protein, CDR3 DNA. A D gene is named only where the DNA matches it firmly. Size values are once, few and many counts, or a class for expanded clones, and some rows have none.

>TRBD1|TRBJ2-2|TRBV11-3|NA
CASSSRTGEHGELFF
TGTGCCAGCAGCTCAAGGACAGGGGAGCACGGGGAGCTGTTTTTT
>NA|TRBJ2-1|TRBV28|NA
CATKGNNEQFF
TGTGCCACCAAGGGAAACAATGAGCAGTTCTTC
>TRBD1|TRBJ2-7|TRBV29-1|NA
CSVRSGTGPYEQYF
TGCAGCGTTCGATCCGGGACAGGCCCCTACGAGCAGTACTTC
>NA|TRBJ2-1|TRBV10-1|NA
CASSEMHSSYNEQFF
TGCGCCAGCAGTGAAATGCATAGCTCCTACAATGAGCAGTTCTTC
>NA|TRBJ2-3|TRBV7-9|NA
CASSDEVPGTDTQYF
TGTGCCAGCAGTGACGAGGTTCCGGGCACAGATACGCAGTATTTT
>NA|TRBJ1-5|TRBV7-8|NA
CASSLVGRKVYQPQHF
TGTGCCAGCAGCTTAGTAGGACGGAAGGTGTATCAGCCCCAGCATTTT
>NA|TRBJ2-3|TRBV19|NA
CASSKSRTPITDTQYF
TGTGCCAGTAGTAAAAGTAGAACTCCTATCACAGATACGCAGTATTTT
>TRBD1|TRBJ2-6|TRBV15|NA
CATSRDRAPSGANVLTF
TGTGCCACCAGCAGGGACAGGGCTCCCTCTGGGGCCAACGTCCTGACTTTC
>NA|TRBJ2-7|TRBV5-4|NA
CASSLGGPNEQYF
TGTGCCAGCAGCCTCGGAGGGCCAAACGAGCAGTACTTC
>TRBD1|TRBJ2-2|TRBV19|NA
CASSSDRGGTGELFF
TGTGCCAGTAGTTCCGACAGGGGGGGCACCGGGGAGCTGTTTTTT
>NA|TRBJ2-2|TRBV6-6|NA
CASSIRVLGRTGELFF
TGTGCCAGCAGTATCAGGGTATTGGGGAGAACCGGGGAGCTGTTTTTT
>TRBD1|TRBJ1-1|TRBV15|NA
CATSYKGTVGTEAFF
TGTGCCACCTCGTATAAGGGGACAGTAGGAACTGAAGCTTTCTTT
>TRBD1|TRBJ2-1|TRBV5-5|NA
CASSLAWFRDRINNEQFF
TGTGCCAGCAGCTTGGCCTGGTTCCGGGACAGGATCAACAATGAGCAGTTCTTC
>TRBD1|TRBJ2-5|TRBV7-9|NA
CASSPGTGDPQETQYF
TGTGCCAGCAGCCCCGGGACAGGGGACCCCCAAGAGACCCAGTACTTC
>TRBD2|TRBJ2-3|TRBV6-5|NA
CASTLSAGVGDTQYF
TGTGCCAGCACGTTGTCCGCGGGAGTCGGGGATACGCAGTATTTT
>NA|TRBJ1-3|TRBV7-2|NA
CASSPRAPRVETIYF
TGTGCCAGCAGCCCCCGGGCCCCACGGGTGGAGACCATATATTTT
>NA|TRBJ2-2|TRBV9|NA
CASSVTPVTGELFF
TGTGCCAGCAGCGTAACACCGGTCACCGGGGAGCTGTTTTTT
>NA|TRBJ2-1|TRBV6-1|NA
CAIRSDIAAGQFF
TGTGCCATTCGGTCGGACATCGCCGCAGGGCAGTTCTTC
>NA|TRBJ2-2|TRBV7-2|NA
CASSLAGTNTGELFF
TGTGCCAGCAGCTTAGCTGGGACGAACACCGGGGAGCTGTTTTTT
>NA|TRBJ2-1|TRBV10-1|NA
CASSESTIMEQVDEQFF
TGCGCCAGCAGTGAGTCCACTATTATGGAGCAGGTGGACGAGCAGTTCTTC
>NA|TRBJ1-2|TRBV5-4|once
CASTLLKALRSNYGYTF
TGTGCCAGCACCCTGTTGAAGGCTCTTCGATCTAACTATGGCTACACCTTC
>NA|TRBJ2-7|TRBV28|NA
CASSSTREQYF
TGTGCCAGCAGTTCTACACGGGAGCAGTACTTC
>TRBD1|TRBJ2-5|TRBV5-5|NA
CASSPGQQETQYF
TGTGCCAGCAGCCCGGGACAGCAAGAGACCCAGTACTTC
>NA|TRBJ2-7|TRBV28|once
CASSLAPREQYF
TGTGCCAGCAGTTTGGCCCCCAGGGAGCAGTACTTC
>TRBD1|TRBJ1-1|TRBV11-2|NA
CASILMRQGGMNTEAFF
TGTGCCAGCATCCTGATGAGACAGGGTGGAATGAACACTGAAGCTTTCTTT
>NA|TRBJ1-3|TRBV7-6|NA
CASSLAVGRSGNTIYF
TGTGCCAGCAGCTTAGCGGTGGGGCGCTCTGGAAACACCATATATTTT
>NA|TRBJ2-7|TRBV19|NA
CASSIDPKTYEQYF
TGTGCCAGTAGTATAGATCCGAAAACCTACGAGCAGTACTTC
>TRBD1|TRBJ1-2|TRBV10-2|NA
CASRGTVNYGYTF
TGCGCCAGCAGGGGGACAGTGAACTATGGCTACACCTTC
>NA|TRBJ1-4|TRBV16|NA
CASSQSASANEKLFF
TGTGCCAGCAGCCAATCGGCCTCAGCTAATGAAAAACTGTTTTTT